This entry lists 20 T cell receptor beta chains sequenced from one sample in a study of shared clonotypes between healthy human individuals. Some clones are missing from TCRdb's copy, which holds only in-frame ones; the method was immunoSEQ multiplex PCR. The sample shows approximately 720,000 clones, just over 90% of them seen only once. Naive-designated CD8 cells lacked CD45RO, were positively enriched for CCR7, and omitted terminally differentiated effector memory CD45RA+ cells. Input material: naive CD8+ T cells sorted from blood. The receptors shown here come from a man aged 25-45 years in good health.

The chain couples TRBV5-6 to TRBJ2-7, with 13 bases fitting TRBD2. Germline CDR1 reads SGHDT; CDR2 reads YYEEEE. With 2 bases clipped from V and 6 bases from J, the junction kept 8 bases outside the gene matches. The CDR3 consists of 16 residues. CDR3 region: CASSFTSGRASSEQYF. CDR3 DNA sequence: TGTGCCAGCAGCTTTACTAGCGGGAGGGCCTCTTCCGAGCAGTACTTC.

V gene TRBV11-3 combines with J gene TRBJ1-1; D gene uncertain. Trimming cost V 4 bases and J 4 bases, with 13 bases left between them. This CDR3 has 14 residues. Germline V CDR1 and CDR2: SGHNT, YENEEA. The CDR3 here is CASSSGRDATEAFF. The CDR3 DNA sequence: TGTGCCAGCAGCTCCGGGCGAGACGCCACTGAAGCTTTCTTT.

This clone appeared a few times. The V call is TRBV7-9, the J call TRBJ1-2, with D uncertain. CDR1 is SEHNR and CDR2 is FQNEAQ in the germline V gene (reference sequence). Trimming stripped 5 bases from V and 0 bases from J, with 7 bases between. The CDR3 covers 13 residues. CDR3 sequence reads: CASSHTANYGYTF. The CDR3 DNA reads TGTGCCAGCAGCCATACAGCTAACTATGGCTACACCTTC.

CDR3 region: CATSPDLYEQYF. In nucleotides, the CDR3 is TGTGCCACCAGCCCCGACCTCTACGAGCAGTACTTC. The chain uses TRBV15 and TRBJ2-7, with no clear D. The CDR3 is 12 residues long. Trimming pared 5 bases from V and 3 bases from J, leaving 8 bases between. Germline-derived CDR1 and CDR2 are LNHNV and YYDKDF (reference sequence).

This clone was seen ten or more times. V and J are TRBV25-1 and TRBJ2-1; possible D gene TRBD2, 5 bases. CDR3 size: 17 residues. Trimming removed 2 bases from V and 0 bases from J, with 14 bases in between. Germline CDR1 and CDR2: MGHDK and SYGVNS. CDR3 loop: CASSEVQEVGSYNEQFF. The CDR3 DNA reads as TGTGCCAGCAGTGAAGTTCAGGAGGTGGGCTCCTACAATGAGCAGTTCTTC.

This clone has only one observation. The gene calls are TRBV14 and TRBJ2-7; D perhaps matches TRBD1 (6 bases). The CDR3 length is 15 residues. Trimming pared 2 bases from V and 4 bases from J, leaving 15 bases between. The germline CDR1 and CDR2 sequences are SGHDN and FVKESK. CDR3: CASSQTGLGRYEQYF. The CDR3 nucleotides are TGTGCCAGCAGCCAAACAGGGCTGGGTCGGTACGAGCAGTACTTC.

The chain joins TRBV29-1 to TRBJ2-1; maybe TRBD1 (6 bases). This CDR3 has 13 residues. CDR1 is SQVTM and CDR2 is ANQGSEA in the germline V gene. The CDR3 DNA follows: TGCTCGGGACACACTAAAACGAACAATGAGCAGTTCTTC. It translates to CSGHTKTNNEQFF.

V and J are TRBV11-2 and TRBJ1-1; no clear D. CDR1 is SGHAT, CDR2 FQNNGV, per germline. The CDR3 length is 13 residues. V lost 5 bases to trimming and J lost 1 base, with 8 bases between them. DNA for the CDR3: TGTGCCAGCAGCCCACTGACGAACACTGAAGCTTTCTTT. The encoded protein is CASSPLTNTEAFF. Complete variable domain (other parts from reference TRBV11-2 and TRBJ1-1): EAGVAQSPRYKIIEKRQSVAFWCNPISGHATLYWYQQILGQGPKLLIQFQNNGVVDDSQLPKDRFSAERLKGVDSTLKIQPAKLEDSAVYLCASSPLTNTEAFFGQGTRLTVV.

This chain's CDR3 is CASSLVGTGETGELFF. CDR3 in DNA: TGTGCCAGCAGCTTAGTAGGGACAGGGGAGACCGGGGAGCTGTTTTTT. The chain joins TRBV13 to TRBJ2-2; 10 bases are a match to TRBD1. The germline V gene encodes CDR1 PRHDT and CDR2 FYEKMQ (reference sequence). V shed 1 base, J shed 5 bases, and the junction held 4 bases outside the gene matches. The CDR3 contains 16 residues.

The J gene is TRBJ2-1, the V gene TRBV27; the match to TRBD2 covers 7 bases. This CDR3 contains 13 residues. From germline, CDR1 is MNHEY and CDR2 SMNVEV (reference sequence). Trimming took 2 bases from V and 8 from J; bases not matched to a gene: 3. The CDR3 nucleotides are TGTGCCAGCAGTTTAGTGGGGGGGGATGAGCAGTTCTTC. Translating it yields CASSLVGGDEQFF.

The chain combines TRBV6-1 with TRBJ1-5, with 8 nucleotides matching TRBD1. The CDR3 extends over 14 amino acids. The trim removed 3 bases at V and 6 bases at J, leaving 4 bases unmatched. CDR1 and CDR2 from the germline V gene are MNHNS and SASEGT. The CDR3 reads CASSDTGGFQPQHF. The CDR3 coding sequence is TGTGCCAGCAGTGACACAGGGGGTTTTCAGCCCCAGCATTTT.

The rearrangement joins TRBV5-5 to TRBJ2-5, with 8 bases fitting TRBD1. Germline CDR1 reads SGHKS; CDR2 reads YYEKEE (reference sequence). The CDR3 runs to 12 residues. V trimming: 6 bases; J trimming: 11 bases; junction bases outside the gene matches: 9. As DNA, the CDR3 is TGTGCCAGCACCCAGGGGGCATCCGTTCAGTACTTC. This encodes CASTQGASVQYF. The full variable domain, its missing parts supplied by reference TRBV5-5 and TRBJ2-5, is DAGVTQSPTHLIKTRGQQVTLRCSPISGHKSVSWYQQVLGQGPQFIFQYYEKEERGRGNFPDRFSARQFPNYSSELNVNALLLGDSALYLCASTQGASVQYFGPGTRLLVL.

The chain uses TRBV28 and TRBJ1-1; possible D gene TRBD1, 5 bases. V lost 10 bases, J lost 7 bases, and 22 bases lay in between. The CDR3 loop spans 14 amino acids. The germline V gene encodes CDR1 MDHEN and CDR2 SYDVKM. The CDR3 reads CATIRSGYLGEAFF. The CDR3 nucleotides read TGTGCCACCATTAGATCAGGGTACCTTGGTGAAGCTTTCTTT. Together with reference TRBV28 and TRBJ1-1, the CDR3 gives the full variable domain: DVKVTQSSRYLVKRTGEKVFLECVQDMDHENMFWYRQDPGLGLRLIYFSYDVKMKEKGDIPEGYSVSREKKERFSLILESASTNQTSMYLCATIRSGYLGEAFFGQGTRLTVV.

This rearrangement joins TRBV29-1 to TRBJ2-3; either TRBD1 or TRBD2 may supply D (5 bases each). Germline V gives CDR1 SQVTM, CDR2 ANQGSEA. The CDR3 is made up of 13 amino acids. Trimming left V 3 bases short and J 4 bases short, with 11 bases between. The CDR3 protein is CSVDRGAADTQYF. In DNA form, the CDR3 reads TGCAGCGTTGACCGGGGCGCCGCAGATACGCAGTATTTT.

This sequence joins TRBV27 and TRBJ2-6; 7 bases fit TRBD1. The CDR3 consists of 19 residues. Germline V gives CDR1 MNHEY, CDR2 SMNVEV (reference sequence). V shed 4 bases and J 1 base; nucleotides not matched to a gene: 13. CDR3 DNA: TGTGCCAGCAGTTCCGTCCCGGGACAGTTCTTTTCTGGGGCCAACGTCCTGACTTTC. Amino acid sequence: CASSSVPGQFFSGANVLTF.

J is TRBJ1-4 and V is TRBV7-8, with TRBD1 matching over 7 bases. Per germline, CDR1 SGHVS and CDR2 FQNEAQ. V gave up 4 bases and J gave up 5 bases; unmatched junction bases: 7. The CDR3 sequence is 15 residues long. For the CDR3, the DNA is TGTGCCAGCAGCTCCTCCGGGACAGAAAATGAAAAACTGTTTTTT. Translation gives CASSSSGTENEKLFF.

The chain is built from TRBV10-2 and TRBJ1-1, with 7 nucleotides matching TRBD1. Germline V gives CDR1 WSHSY, CDR2 SAAADI. V trimming: 3 bases; J trimming: 3 bases; junction bases outside the gene matches: 4. CDR3 size: 14 residues. The DNA of the CDR3 is TGCGCCAGCAGTGAAGGTAGGGGGCACACTGAAGCTTTCTTT. This codes for CASSEGRGHTEAFF.

V gene TRBV6-5 combines with J gene TRBJ2-1; TRBD2 agrees at 8 bases. V trimming: 8 bases; J trimming: 7 bases; junction bases outside the gene matches: 1. Looked up from germline, CDR1 is MNHEY and CDR2 is SVGAGI. The CDR3 length is 11 residues. The CDR3 DNA reads as TGTGCCAGCGCTAGCGGGAATGAGCAGTTCTTC. It specifies CASASGNEQFF.

Comment on this clone: This same CDR3 is encoded by further DNA sequences in the sample. This sequence joins TRBV7-6 and TRBJ2-7; D remains ambiguous. The germline V gene encodes CDR1 SGHVS and CDR2 FNYEAQ. The V end lost 0 bases, the J end lost 0 bases, and 3 bases lay between the germline ends. The CDR3 has 13 amino acids. The CDR3 bases are TGTGCCAGCAGCTTAGCGGACTCCTACGAGCAGTACTTC. Its translation is CASSLADSYEQYF.

The chain recombines TRBV30 with TRBJ2-5, with 10 bases that match TRBD1. CDR1 is GTSNPN, CDR2 SVGIG, per germline (reference sequence). With V trimmed by 4 bases and J by 2 bases, 10 bases remained unmatched. The length of the CDR3 is 16 residues. CDR3: CAWTWARTGGQETQYF. The DNA of the CDR3 is TGTGCCTGGACGTGGGCAAGGACAGGGGGTCAAGAGACCCAGTACTTC. Based on the CDR3 plus reference TRBV30 and TRBJ2-5, the full variable domain is SQTIHQWPATLVQPVGSPLSLECTVEGTSNPNLYWYRQAAGRGLQLLFYSVGIGQISSEVPQNLSASRPQDRQFILSSKKLLLSDSGFYLCAWTWARTGGQETQYFGPGTRLLVL.